The present entry profiles one T cell receptor (beta chain) with its context. Its target is not known. Data came from immunoSEQ multiplex PCR; TCRdb stores just in-frame clones and leaves some out. Among over 30,000 clones listed, 84% were seen once. The sample belongs to a study of T cells in narcolepsy. CDR3 length: 17 residues. V was shortened by 0 bases and J by 2 bases, with 16 bases between the two germline ends. Germline CDR1 and CDR2: SGHTA and FQGTGA. Study observations and caveats: Comparing one patient's CSF and blood CD4+ clonotypes highlighted HCRT- and TRIB2-specific autoreactive clonotypes. In some patient and control memory CD4+ samples, autoreactive clones were absent.

The sample taken for sequencing was CD45RA- memory CD4+ T cells from PBMCs. The clonotype was recovered from a human donor with narcolepsy. The rearrangement links TRBV7-3 to TRBJ1-2; D perhaps matches TRBD1 (5 bases). The CDR3 bases are TGTGCCAGCAGCTTAACGGGAGCAGGGATGTTGAACTATGGCTACACCTTC. Translating it yields CASSLTGAGMLNYGYTF.